This record concerns one TCR beta chain sequence. The antigen remains unidentified. These data originate in a study of vaccination and CD4 T cells after COVID-19. Across the whole study: A CEFX pool, an HIV-1 Nef pool, or no peptide went to control cultures. Broader study findings: Spike mono-reactivity was evident in 304 of the 307 vaccine-specific clones derived from convalescent patients. A relatively small number of convalescent patients were studied, and no early post-infection timepoints were included.

Trimming at V came to 4 bases and at J to 7 bases, leaving 12 bases not matched to a gene. Germline loops: CDR1 SQVTM, CDR2 ANQGSEA. The CDR3 runs 15 residues. Sequenced with the Oncomine TCR Beta short-read assay was DNA taken from cultured CD4+ T cells. TCRdb independently ran MiXCR on the PCR reads; one entry per CDR3 protein. The data show approximately 20,000 distinct CDR3 sequences, around 29% seen once. Described treatment: approximately nine-day PBMC culture with coronavirus spike peptide pools or control peptides (ViraFEST assay). Negative selection was the method that isolated CD4+ T cells after around 9 days of culture.

V usage is TRBV29-1 and J usage is TRBJ1-2; TRBD1 matches 10 bases. This TCR came from a human donor with COVID-19. Input material: cultured CD4+ T cells from blood. The CDR3 coding sequence is TGCAGCGTTGTAACGACAGGGGGCTCAGGTAGTGGCTACACCTTC. This translates into CSVVTTGGSGSGYTF.